Listed below are T cell receptor beta chains from one sample, sequenced in a study of OX40 agonist ivuxolimab in advanced cancers. Measured with immunoSEQ multiplex PCR; TCRdb has only the in-frame clones, and not every one. The table shows about 25,000 clones, with 81% occurring only once. The sample consisted of CD4+ or CD8+ T cells sorted from blood, taken in a trial of the OX40 agonist ivuxolimab. The source is an adult with an advanced solid tumor such as melanoma, head and neck, liver or kidney cancer. Each CDR3 is given with its conserved first and last residue. The order of the fields is J gene, clone size, V gene, D gene, CDR3 protein, CDR3 DNA. The D gene is left open where the match is weak. Clone size is stated in some rows and not others, as once, few, many or a class when expanded.

TRBJ1-6 | - | TRBV7-3 | TRBD1 | CASSSTGEGSSPLHF | TGTGCCAGCAGCTCCACAGGGGAAGGTAGTTCACCCCTCCACTTT
TRBJ1-1 | - | TRBV27 | TRBD1 | CASSLNVGQGEAFF | TGTGCCAGCAGTCTAAACGTGGGACAGGGGGAAGCTTTCTTT
TRBJ1-2 | - | TRBV5-4 | - | CASSQDLGAALFYGYTF | TGCGCCAGCAGCCAAGATCTGGGGGCAGCCTTATTCTATGGCTACACCTTC
TRBJ1-1 | - | TRBV6-5 | - | CASSPGSRTEAFF | TGTGCCAGCAGTCCCGGGTCACGAACTGAAGCTTTCTTT
TRBJ1-6 | few | TRBV6-5 | - | CASSYSGRTGGSPLHF | TGTGCCAGCAGTTACAGTGGCCGAACCGGTGGGTCACCCCTCCACTTT
TRBJ1-2 | - | TRBV9 | TRBD1 | CASSSSGGQGADGYTF | TGTGCCAGCAGCTCCTCCGGAGGCCAGGGGGCGGATGGCTACACCTTC
TRBJ2-1 | - | TRBV4-1 | - | CASSQEQASSYNEQFF | TGCGCCAGCAGCCAAGAGCAGGCGAGCTCCTACAATGAGCAGTTCTTC
TRBJ2-1 | - | TRBV30 | - | CAWSSWDNEQFF | TGTGCCTGGAGTTCTTGGGACAATGAGCAGTTCTTC
TRBJ2-7 | - | TRBV19 | - | CASSWGYEQYF | TGTGCCAGTAGTTGGGGGTACGAGCAGTACTTC
TRBJ2-1 | once | TRBV9 | - | CASSPSVGGTEQFF | TGTGCCAGCAGCCCCTCAGTGGGGGGGACAGAGCAGTTCTTC
TRBJ2-3 | - | TRBV9 | - | CASSVGGPTDTQYF | TGTGCCAGCAGCGTGGGGGGGCCCACAGATACGCAGTATTTT
TRBJ2-3 | once | TRBV7-3 | - | CASSPLVGSTDTQYF | TGTGCCAGCAGCCCGTTGGTAGGGAGCACAGATACGCAGTATTTT
TRBJ1-1 | - | TRBV15 | - | CATSRDGGRYTEAFF | TGTGCCACCAGCAGAGATGGGGGGCGATACACTGAAGCTTTCTTT
TRBJ2-3 | - | TRBV9 | TRBD2 | CASSPRTSGPDTQYF | TGTGCCAGCAGCCCCAGGACTAGCGGTCCAGATACGCAGTATTTT
TRBJ2-5 | - | TRBV10-2 | TRBD1 | CASRGGFQETQYF | TGCGCCAGCAGAGGGGGCTTTCAAGAGACCCAGTACTTC
TRBJ2-7 | - | TRBV4-3 | - | CASSPFGGSYEQYF | TGCGCCAGCAGCCCTTTTGGGGGCTCCTACGAGCAGTACTTC
TRBJ2-7 | few | TRBV9 | - | CASSGDGDEQYF | TGTGCCAGCAGCGGAGACGGAGACGAGCAGTACTTC
TRBJ2-7 | - | TRBV4-1 | - | CASSPTRGSYEQYF | TGCGCCAGCAGCCCAACCAGGGGCTCCTACGAGCAGTACTTC
TRBJ2-7 | - | TRBV6-5 | - | CASSYSTGPTGEQYF | TGTGCCAGCAGTTACTCGACGGGTCCGACGGGGGAGCAGTACTTC
TRBJ1-1 | - | TRBV19 | - | CASSIKPTEAFF | TGTGCCAGTAGTATAAAACCCACTGAAGCTTTCTTT
TRBJ1-2 | - | TRBV27 | TRBD1 | CASTYGTGYGYTF | TGTGCCAGCACCTATGGGACAGGATATGGCTACACCTTC
TRBJ2-3 | - | TRBV27 | - | CASSFSDTQYF | TGTGCCAGCAGTTTTTCAGATACGCAGTATTTT
TRBJ2-2 | once | TRBV7-7 | - | CASSRDTFNTGELFF | TGTGCCAGCAGCCGGGACACCTTCAACACCGGGGAGCTGTTTTTT
TRBJ2-1 | - | TRBV10-3 | TRBD2 | CAISGPGLAGGSEQFF | TGTGCCATCAGTGGTCCGGGACTAGCGGGGGGGAGTGAGCAGTTCTTC
TRBJ1-2 | - | TRBV4-2 | - | CASSQGQEDYGYTF | TGTGCCAGCAGCCAAGGGCAGGAAGACTATGGCTACACCTTC
TRBJ2-7 | - | TRBV27 | TRBD1 | CASSRDRVNEQYF | TGTGCCAGCAGCCGGGACAGGGTTAATGAGCAGTACTTC
TRBJ2-7 | - | TRBV9 | - | CASSVEDVAYEQYF | TGTGCCAGCAGCGTAGAAGACGTTGCCTACGAGCAGTACTTC